This TCR beta chain was retrieved from a study of beta chain features in type 1 diabetes. General observations from the study: Whether TCRB rearrangement is influenced by HLA type was left unresolved in this analysis. Naive, central memory and Treg TCRB repertoires appeared more alike in patients than in healthy donors. Shortening of TCRB CDR3s, moderate but significant, appeared in all four CD4+ subsets of Type 1 diabetes patients. The VDJ junctions of type 1 diabetes patients carried fewer insertions and more deletions.

This clone was detected ten times or more. Its antigen is not identified. The sequenced template was cDNA made from the entire isolated RNA. Measured with immunoSEQ multiplex PCR; TCRdb has only the in-frame clones, and not every one. The profile shows around 100,000 clones, approximately 30% of them singletons. V gave up 4 bases and J gave up 1 base, with 9 bases separating them. The germline V gene has CDR1 SNHLY and CDR2 FYNNEI. There are 14 residues in the CDR3. The clonotype originates from a young woman with type 1 diabetes. Material: central memory CD4+ T cells from blood. V is TRBV2 and J is TRBJ2-3, with D possibly TRBD2 on 6 matching bases. The DNA for the CDR3 is TGTGCCAGCAGTGGCGGGACTCGCACAGATACGCAGTATTTT. Translation: CASSGGTRTDTQYF.